This T cell receptor (beta chain) was retrieved from a study of glioma-infiltrating T cells after dendritic cell vaccination. Sequenced by immunoSEQ multiplex PCR; TCRdb stores in-frame clones only, minus some. Here the sample spans some 90,000 clones, about 81% being singletons. Specified time point: after dendritic cell vaccination, including at tumor progression/relapse. Germline CDR1 is LNHDA and CDR2 is SQIVND (reference sequence). This CDR3 is 16 amino acids long. Trimming pared 2 bases from V and 4 bases from J, leaving 17 bases between. The sequence derives from a human donor with glioblastoma. This sample comprised blood, obtained after dendritic cell vaccination. The V call is TRBV19, the J call TRBJ1-2, with D possibly TRBD1 on 5 matching bases. CDR3 DNA sequence: TGTGCCAGTAGTATATCTCGCACTGACAGCAGCTATGGCTACACCTTC. It yields the protein CASSISRTDSSYGYTF.